This T cell receptor beta chain was captured by sequencing in a study of beta chain features in type 1 diabetes. Expressed TCRB transcripts were sequenced because the entire RNA isolate underwent reverse transcription. Data came from immunoSEQ multiplex PCR; TCRdb stores just in-frame clones and leaves some out. Among 200,000 to 250,000 clones, roughly a tenth were seen once, and the ten largest hold approximately 1.4%. The TCR sequence derives from a man younger than 35 in good health. Specimen: central memory CD4+ T cells from blood.

This chain's CDR3 is CASSAGQGGETQYF. In nucleotides, the CDR3 is TGTGCCAGCTCAGCGGGACAGGGAGGAGAGACCCAGTACTTC. The gene calls are TRBV18 and TRBJ2-5; TRBD1 aligns across 9 bases. V lost 5 bases to trimming and J lost 4 bases; unmatched junction nucleotides: 5. CDR3 length: 14 amino acids. The germline V gene has CDR1 KGHSH and CDR2 LQKENI.